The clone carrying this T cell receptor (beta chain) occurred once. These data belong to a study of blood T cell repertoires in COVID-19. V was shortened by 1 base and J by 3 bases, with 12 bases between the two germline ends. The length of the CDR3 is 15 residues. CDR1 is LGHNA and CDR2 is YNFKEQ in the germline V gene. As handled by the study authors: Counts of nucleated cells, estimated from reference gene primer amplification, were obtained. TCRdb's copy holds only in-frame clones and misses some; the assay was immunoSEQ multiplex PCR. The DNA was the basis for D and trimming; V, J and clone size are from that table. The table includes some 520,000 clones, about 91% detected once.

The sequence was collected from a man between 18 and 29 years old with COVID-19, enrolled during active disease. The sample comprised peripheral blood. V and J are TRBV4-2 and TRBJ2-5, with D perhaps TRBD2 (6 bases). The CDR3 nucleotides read TGTGCCAGCAGCCAAGTACTGGCTAGCGAAGAGACCCAGTACTTC. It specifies CASSQVLASEETQYF.